This T cell receptor (beta chain) was identified in a study of shared clonotypes between healthy human individuals. As concerns this clone: Antigen unknown. Different DNA sequences within this sample yield the same CDR3.

Notes on the study in general: The study's rarefaction showed incomplete sorted-subset sequencing despite large depth. Researchers sampled only blood; tissue repertoires likely differ. Sharing across a handful of donors was seen in around 5.1% of naive CD4 clonotypes.

This table comes from immunoSEQ multiplex PCR, and its TCRdb copy is limited to in-frame clones, with some not included. The sample consists of millions of clones, roughly 92% of them appearing once. Germline values: CDR1 SGHRS, CDR2 YFSETQ. Trimming took 3 bases from V and 0 from J, leaving 10 bases between them. The CDR3 loop spans 15 amino acids. The rearrangement links TRBV5-1 to TRBJ1-3; TRBD1 might be the D (5 bases). This receptor was taken from a man aged 18 to 29 in good health. The sequencing sample was made of naive CD4+ T cells sorted from blood. Noted subset: CD45RA+ positively selected. The CDR3 sequence is CASSWDGSSGNTIYF. CDR3 bases: TGCGCCAGCAGCTGGGACGGTTCCTCTGGAAACACCATATATTTT.